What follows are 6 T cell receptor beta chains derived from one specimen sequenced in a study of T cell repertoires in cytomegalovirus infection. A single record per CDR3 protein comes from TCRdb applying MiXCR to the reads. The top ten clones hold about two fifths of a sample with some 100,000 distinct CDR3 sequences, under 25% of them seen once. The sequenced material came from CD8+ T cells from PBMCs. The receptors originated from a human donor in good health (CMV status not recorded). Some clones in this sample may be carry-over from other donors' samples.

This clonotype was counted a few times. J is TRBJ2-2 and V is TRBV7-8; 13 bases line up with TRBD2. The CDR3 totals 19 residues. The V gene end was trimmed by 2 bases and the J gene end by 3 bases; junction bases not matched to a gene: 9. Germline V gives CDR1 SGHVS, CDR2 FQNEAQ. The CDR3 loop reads CASSLLGLAGDRDTGELFF. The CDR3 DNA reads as TGTGCCAGCAGCTTACTCGGACTAGCGGGAGATAGAGACACCGGGGAGCTGTTTTTT.

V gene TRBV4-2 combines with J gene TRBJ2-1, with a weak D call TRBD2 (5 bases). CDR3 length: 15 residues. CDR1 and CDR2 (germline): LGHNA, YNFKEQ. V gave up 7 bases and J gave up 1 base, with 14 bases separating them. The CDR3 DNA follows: TGTGCCAGCACCAAAAACAGCGGTTCCTACAATGAGCAGTTCTTC. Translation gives CASTKNSGSYNEQFF.

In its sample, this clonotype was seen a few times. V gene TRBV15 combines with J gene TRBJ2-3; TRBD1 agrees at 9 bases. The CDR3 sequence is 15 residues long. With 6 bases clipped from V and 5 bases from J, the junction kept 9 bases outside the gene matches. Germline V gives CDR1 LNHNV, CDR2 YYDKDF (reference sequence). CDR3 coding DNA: TGTGCCACCAGTAAACGGGACAGGGTTTTAGATACGCAGTATTTT. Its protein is CATSKRDRVLDTQYF. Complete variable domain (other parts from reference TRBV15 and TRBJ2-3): DAMVIQNPRYQVTQFGKPVTLSCSQTLNHNVMYWYQQKSSQAPKLLFHYYDKDFNNEADTPDNFQSRRPNTSFCFLDIRSPGLGDTAMYLCATSKRDRVLDTQYFGPGTRLTVL.

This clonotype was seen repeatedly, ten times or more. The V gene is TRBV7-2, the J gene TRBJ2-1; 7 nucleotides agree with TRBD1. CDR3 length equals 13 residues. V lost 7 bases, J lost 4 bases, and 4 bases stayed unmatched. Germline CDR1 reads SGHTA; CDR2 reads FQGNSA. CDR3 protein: CASTATGYNEQFF. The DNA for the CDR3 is TGTGCCAGCACCGCGACAGGGTACAATGAGCAGTTCTTC.

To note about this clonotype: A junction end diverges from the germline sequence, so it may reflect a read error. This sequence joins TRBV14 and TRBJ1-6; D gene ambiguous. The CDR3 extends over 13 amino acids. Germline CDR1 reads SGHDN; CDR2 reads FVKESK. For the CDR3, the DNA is TGTCCCAGCAGCCAAGCGGGGAATTCACCCCTCCACTTT. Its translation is CPSSQAGNSPLHF.

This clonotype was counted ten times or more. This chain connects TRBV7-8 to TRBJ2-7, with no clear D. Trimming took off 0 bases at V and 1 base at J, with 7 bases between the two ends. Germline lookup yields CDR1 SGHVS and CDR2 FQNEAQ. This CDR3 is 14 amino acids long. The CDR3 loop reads CASSLARISYEQYF. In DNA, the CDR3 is TGTGCCAGCAGCTTAGCGCGGATTTCCTACGAGCAGTACTTC.